The 5 T cell receptor beta chains in this list originate from one sample, sequenced in a study of blood T cells in healthy people across ages. Then a second PCR, running roughly 7 to 11 cycles, was carried out with a sample-barcoded 5' primer and a J-beta primer mix. Via MiXCR, TCRdb re-called the 5' RACE reads, giving one row per CDR3 protein. Seen here are under 2,000,000 distinct CDR3 sequences, roughly 50% observed once, and the top ten hold roughly 2%. The sequencing sample was made of blood. Every receptor here comes from a woman aged 40 to 50 in good health.

This clonotype was counted once. The chain carries TRBV7-9 and TRBJ1-1, with 9 bases fitting TRBD1. This CDR3 contains 15 residues. Germline trimming cut 4 bases from V and 6 bases from J; bases unmatched to any gene: 9. Germline assignment: CDR1 SEHNR and CDR2 FQNEAQ (reference sequence). The CDR3 loop reads CASSSGTGLRAEAFF. The DNA of the CDR3 is TGTGCCAGCAGCTCCGGGACAGGGCTTAGGGCTGAAGCTTTCTTT. The whole variable domain, remainder taken from reference TRBV7-9 and TRBJ1-1, is DTGVSQNPRHKITKRGQNVTFRCDPISEHNRLYWYRQTLGQGPEFLTYFQNEAQLEKSRLLSDRFSAERPKGSFSTLEIQRTEQGDSAMYLCASSSGTGLRAEAFFGQGTRLTVV.

The chain links TRBV2 to TRBJ2-4; 8 positions agree with TRBD2. Trimming cost V 6 bases and J 11 bases; bases outside gene matches: 12. The CDR3 loop spans 14 amino acids. Per the germline V gene, CDR1 is SNHLY and CDR2 is FYNNEI. CDR3 nucleotide sequence: TGTGCCAGCAGCGCCGGGACTAGAGGATTGCTTCAGTACTTC. Protein product: CASSAGTRGLLQYF.

CDR3 sequence reads: CASSEGGLPNYNEQFF. DNA for the CDR3: TGTGCCAGCAGTGAAGGGGGGCTCCCCAACTACAATGAGCAGTTCTTC. This sequence joins TRBV2 and TRBJ2-1; D is possibly TRBD1 (6 bases). Trimming removed 1 base at V and 3 bases at J, with 13 bases between. The germline V gene has CDR1 SNHLY and CDR2 FYNNEI. The CDR3 extends over 16 amino acids.

The chain joins TRBV9 to TRBJ2-1; perhaps TRBD2 as D (5 bases). The CDR3 is 15 residues long. Germline lookup yields CDR1 SGDLS and CDR2 YYNGEE. The germline V and J ends were trimmed by 4 bases and 7 bases, with 18 bases remaining between them. CDR3 sequence reads: CASSIQESRGNEQFF. The CDR3 DNA reads TGTGCCAGCAGCATCCAGGAGAGCCGAGGGAATGAGCAGTTCTTC.

The chain joins TRBV5-6 to TRBJ2-5; TRBD2 aligns across 7 bases. The CDR3 has 15 amino acids. V lost 2 bases, J lost 1 base, and 5 bases stayed unmatched. Germline CDR1 and CDR2: SGHDT and YYEEEE. CDR3 region: CASSFGGIFQETQYF. Here the CDR3 DNA reads TGTGCCAGCAGCTTCGGGGGGATTTTCCAAGAGACCCAGTACTTC.